This TCR beta chain was identified in a study of T cell changes during pregnancy in multiple sclerosis. Here immunoSEQ multiplex PCR was the method, and the copy in TCRdb shows in-frame clones only, minus some. The table lists tens of thousands of clones, roughly 92% of them singletons. J gave up 3 bases and V 1 base, and 7 bases lay outside the gene matches. CDR3 size: 16 residues. The germline gives CDR1 PRHDT, CDR2 FYEKMQ (reference sequence). This sequence was found in a female donor in good health, enrolled as a control in a pregnancy study. V is TRBV13 and J is TRBJ2-7; TRBD1 aligns across 9 bases. This material consisted of CD8+ T cells from peripheral blood mononuclear cells, taken in the third trimester of pregnancy. The CDR3 loop is CASSLVTGGDHYEQYF. CDR3 coding DNA: TGTGCCAGCAGCTTAGTAACAGGGGGCGATCACTACGAGCAGTACTTC.